A selection of T cell receptor beta chains follows, all from one sample in a study of cytomegalovirus exposure and HLA in healthy donors. The assay was immunoSEQ multiplex PCR, and TCRdb's table has in-frame clones only and misses some. The sample records approximately 210,000 clones, roughly 86% being singletons. Sequencing was performed on PBMCs. The receptors were gathered from a woman between 18 and 29 years old in good health and CMV-seronegative. Both conserved end residues are part of each CDR3. Fields, in order: V gene, clone size, D gene, J gene, CDR3 protein, CDR3 DNA. The D gene is left open where the match is weak. Not every row has a clone size; where given, it reads once, few, many or a size class.

TRBV6-5	once	TRBD2	TRBJ2-5	CASSYRGGQETQYF	TGTGCCAGCAGTTACCGGGGGGGTCAAGAGACCCAGTACTTC
TRBV19	.	.	TRBJ2-3	CASSSPESGADTQYF	TGTGCCAGTAGTTCCCCGGAATCGGGGGCAGATACGCAGTATTTT
TRBV7-3	.	.	TRBJ2-2	CASSLTRENTGELFF	TGTGCCAGCAGCTTAACCCGGGAGAACACCGGGGAGCTGTTTTTT
TRBV5-1	once	.	TRBJ2-7	CASSLQAINPTYEQYF	TGCGCCAGCAGCTTGCAAGCCATCAATCCTACCTACGAGCAGTACTTC
TRBV29-1	.	.	TRBJ2-5	CSVASRLRETQYF	TGCAGCGTCGCATCCCGACTCCGGGAGACCCAGTACTTC
TRBV29-1	once	.	TRBJ1-2	CSAARQLPGSNYGYTF	TGCAGCGCTGCTCGACAGCTCCCCGGGTCTAACTATGGCTACACCTTC
TRBV28	.	TRBD1	TRBJ2-7	CASTLVGQGAYEQYF	TGTGCCAGCACCCTCGTGGGACAGGGGGCCTACGAGCAGTACTTC
TRBV6-1	.	TRBD1	TRBJ1-5	CASRITGTGDQPQHF	TGTGCCAGCAGGATTACCGGGACAGGGGATCAGCCCCAGCATTTT
TRBV5-1	once	TRBD1	TRBJ2-7	CASSPAPGTDPYEQYF	TGCGCCAGCAGCCCGGCCCCCGGGACAGATCCCTACGAGCAGTACTTC
TRBV6-5	few	TRBD1	TRBJ2-1	CASRRGQGHNEQFF	TGTGCCAGCAGAAGAGGACAGGGCCACAATGAGCAGTTCTTC
TRBV7-6	.	TRBD1	TRBJ2-2	CASSFSTGGGTGELFF	TGTGCCAGCAGCTTTTCCACAGGGGGTGGGACCGGGGAGCTGTTTTTT
TRBV5-1	few	TRBD1	TRBJ1-1	CASSLEEGATEAFF	TGCGCCAGCAGCTTGGAAGAGGGGGCCACTGAAGCTTTCTTT
TRBV29-1	once	TRBD1	TRBJ1-2	CSAAGQAYGYTF	TGCAGCGCCGCCGGACAGGCCTATGGCTACACCTTC
TRBV7-6	.	TRBD2	TRBJ2-1	CASSFTRTSGSSYNEQFF	TGTGCCAGCAGCTTCACCCGGACTAGCGGGAGCTCCTACAATGAGCAGTTCTTC
TRBV2	.	.	TRBJ2-1	CASSERYNEQFF	TGTGCCAGCAGCGAGAGATACAATGAGCAGTTCTTC
TRBV4-1	.	TRBD2	TRBJ2-7	CASSPGREGRYEQYF	TGCGCCAGCAGCCCCGGAAGGGAGGGCCGCTACGAGCAGTACTTC
TRBV19	.	TRBD2	TRBJ2-1	CASTPTSGHNEQFF	TGTGCCAGTACTCCGACTAGCGGTCACAATGAGCAGTTCTTC
TRBV18	.	TRBD2	TRBJ2-1	CASSSLAGAHNEQFF	TGTGCCAGCTCATCCTTAGCGGGGGCCCACAATGAGCAGTTCTTC
TRBV7-9	few	TRBD1	TRBJ1-1	CASSLDRGRPEAFF	TGTGCCAGCAGCTTGGACAGGGGTAGGCCTGAAGCTTTCTTT
TRBV28	.	TRBD1	TRBJ2-1	CASSPDRVSNEQFF	TGTGCCAGCAGCCCCGACAGGGTTAGCAATGAGCAGTTCTTC
TRBV19	.	TRBD1	TRBJ1-5	CASSDDRVDQPQHF	TGTGCCAGTAGTGACGACAGGGTTGATCAGCCCCAGCATTTT
TRBV29-1	.	.	TRBJ1-1	CSVGGNMNTEAFF	TGCAGCGTGGGAGGGAACATGAACACTGAAGCTTTCTTT
TRBV11-3	.	.	TRBJ2-5	CASSLIFGPQETQYF	TGTGCCAGCAGCTTGATATTTGGGCCTCAAGAGACCCAGTACTTC
TRBV19	.	.	TRBJ2-5	CASRISGKSETQYF	TGTGCCAGCAGGATCTCAGGGAAGTCAGAGACCCAGTACTTC